This record concerns one T cell receptor (beta chain) sequence. Its antigen is as yet unknown. Both 60 Vbeta primers and 13 Jbeta primers went into the PCR. Produced via immunoSEQ multiplex PCR; TCRdb's table is partial and in-frame only. Of 90,000 to 110,000 clones in the sample, around 80% were seen once. J gave up 6 bases and V 0 bases, and 1 base lay outside the gene matches. The V gene's germline CDR1 is SGHNT and CDR2 YYREEE (reference sequence). This CDR3 comprises 15 residues. This entry is derived from a study of cytomegalovirus exposure and HLA in healthy donors. Study-wide findings and caveats: A later analysis reported that several of the most significant clusters appeared to be linked to common viral pathogens, among them Epstein-Barr virus.

The material sequenced was PBMCs. This chain joins TRBV5-4 and TRBJ2-2; 11 positions match TRBD2. This sequence was found in a man aged 25-45 years in good health and CMV-seropositive. The chain's CDR3 is CASSLVAGGPGELFF. The CDR3 bases are TGTGCCAGCAGCTTGGTAGCGGGGGGGCCCGGGGAGCTGTTTTTT.